These 7 T cell receptor beta chains were all obtained from the same sample, sequenced in a study of regulatory T cells in long-lasting Graves disease. For TCR beta, libraries came from iRepertoire HTBI primers and Arm-PCR of CDR3 regions. TCRdb itself ran the multiplex PCR reads through MiXCR, one entry per CDR3 protein. The table lists 700,000 or so distinct CDR3 sequences, about 32% of them singletons. The time point denotes: persistent/refractory GD, antithyroid drugs over 5 years with positive TRAb. From PBMCs, RNA was extracted and then used to make the TCR library. This sample comprised peripheral blood mononuclear cells (PBMCs), obtained when the disease was refractory, from a patient treated with antithyroid drugs. These receptor sequences come from a female donor with Graves disease.

The V call is TRBV20-1, the J call TRBJ1-5; D not certain. This CDR3 is built from 15 residues. With 3 bases removed from V and 0 bases from J, the gap between germline ends came to 12 bases. Germline V lookup: CDR1 DFQATT, CDR2 SNEGSKA (reference sequence). The CDR3 reads CSASFTGNSNQPQHF. DNA for the CDR3: TGCAGTGCTAGCTTTACGGGAAATAGCAATCAGCCCCAGCATTTT.

This clonotype was found many times. The chain is built from TRBV12-3 or TRBV12-4 and TRBJ2-7; D is possibly TRBD1 or TRBD2 (6 bases each). With 3 bases removed from V and 5 bases from J, the gap between germline ends came to 8 bases. The CDR3 consists of 12 residues. The CDR3: CASSFGGDEQYF. The CDR3, as DNA: TGTGCCAGCAGTTTCGGGGGCGACGAGCAGTACTTC.

In DNA form, the CDR3 reads TGCGCCAGCAGCTTGGGGGCAGACGCTAACTATGGCTACACCTTC. It specifies CASSLGADANYGYTF. V gene TRBV5-1 combines with J gene TRBJ1-2, with D uncertain. The CDR3 consists of 15 residues. V lost 0 bases, J lost 0 bases, and 9 bases lay in between. Germline CDR1 SGHRS, CDR2 YFSETQ.

V usage is TRBV27 and J usage is TRBJ2-1, with D uncertain. Trimming left V 5 bases short and J 5 bases short, with 16 bases between. The CDR3 totals 15 residues. Germline values: CDR1 MNHEY, CDR2 SMNVEV (reference sequence). CDR3 sequence (DNA): TGTGCCAGCAGTATTGTGGCCTGGCCCCACAATGAGCAGTTCTTC. This codes for CASSIVAWPHNEQFF.

CDR3 amino acids: CASSFHRVMQPQHF. The CDR3 DNA sequence: TGTGCCAGCAGTTTCCACAGGGTTATGCAGCCCCAGCATTTT. The rearrangement uses TRBV12-3 or TRBV12-4 and TRBJ1-5, with D tentatively TRBD1 (6 bases). The CDR3 runs to 14 residues. The V gene lost 3 bases and the J gene lost 7 bases, with 13 bases spanning the gap.

This clonotype was seen only a few times. The V and J genes are TRBV20-1 and TRBJ2-7; 7 bases are shared with TRBD2. This CDR3 has 16 residues. Looked up from germline, CDR1 is DFQATT and CDR2 is SNEGSKA (reference sequence). With 3 bases clipped from V and 2 bases from J, the junction kept 13 bases outside the gene matches. CDR3 nucleotide sequence: TGCAGTGCTAGGGGGGGGACCTTTCTCCCCACCTACGAGCAGTACTTC. Its translation is CSARGGTFLPTYEQYF.

The V call is TRBV28, the J call TRBJ1-5; D perhaps matches TRBD1 (6 bases). This CDR3 spans 14 amino acids. Deletions cut 9 bases from V and 7 bases from J, with 19 bases between. CDR1 is MDHEN and CDR2 is SYDVKM in the germline V gene. The DNA of the CDR3 is TGTGCCAGTCACTACGGTTTGCAGGGGCAGCCCCAGCATTTT. This gives the protein CASHYGLQGQPQHF.